Listed here is a single TCR beta chain. Its antigen is not identified. PCR involved 60 Vbeta and 13 Jbeta primers. The method was immunoSEQ multiplex PCR; TCRdb's version includes in-frame clones alone and lacks a portion of them. Altogether approximately 150,000 clones are present, around 80% being singletons, with the ten largest covering more than 6%. The data derive from a study of cytomegalovirus exposure and HLA in healthy donors. Across the study: An earlier analysis found fewer than 120 million unique TCR beta sequences from 200 million or so T cells.

This CDR3 spans 16 amino acids. J gave up 5 bases and V 2 bases, and 7 bases lay outside the gene matches. Per germline, CDR1 MNHEY and CDR2 SVGAGI. Study-level findings and limits: Most CMV-associated TCR beta chains were later found to appear HLA-restricted. Sequence variants that were highly shared formed a cluster that was likely a sequencing artifact.

The genes are TRBV6-5 and TRBJ1-1, with 11 bases identical to TRBD1. Sequenced: PBMCs. The sequence came from a woman in her forties in good health and CMV-seropositive. The CDR3 spells CASSYPRDRGGTEAFF. The CDR3 nucleotides read TGTGCCAGCAGTTACCCGAGGGACAGGGGGGGGACTGAAGCTTTCTTT.